The clone carrying this T cell receptor (beta chain) was detected only a few times. The data derive from a study of cytomegalovirus exposure and HLA in healthy donors. With 60 Vbeta and 13 Jbeta primers, the PCR was carried out. Only in-frame clones appear in the TCRdb table, and some are missing; sequencing was by immunoSEQ multiplex PCR. The sample lists over 75,000 clones; roughly 83% were seen once. CDR3 length equals 14 residues. Healthy bone marrow donors formed the donor group. The chain combines TRBV21-1 with TRBJ2-6; TRBD2 is taken as the D call from the table, unchecked against the DNA. TRBV21-1 is a listed pseudogene. This receptor was taken from a male donor in good health and CMV-seropositive. The sample comprised PBMCs. CDR3 in amino acids: CASSTRGGDNVLTF. CDR3 bases: TGTGCCAGCAGCACGCGAGGGGGGGACAACGTCCTGACTTTC.